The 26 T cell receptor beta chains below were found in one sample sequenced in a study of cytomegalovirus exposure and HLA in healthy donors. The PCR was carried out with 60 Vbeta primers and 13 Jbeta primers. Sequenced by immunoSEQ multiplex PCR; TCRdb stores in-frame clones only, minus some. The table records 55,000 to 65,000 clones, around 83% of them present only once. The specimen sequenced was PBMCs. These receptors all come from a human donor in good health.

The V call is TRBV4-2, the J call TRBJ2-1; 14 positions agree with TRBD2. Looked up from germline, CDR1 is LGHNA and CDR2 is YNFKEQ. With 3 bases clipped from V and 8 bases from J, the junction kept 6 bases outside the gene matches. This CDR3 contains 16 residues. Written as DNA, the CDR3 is TGTGCCAGCAGCCACCGACTAGCGGGAGGGTTAGATGAGCAGTTCTTC. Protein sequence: CASSHRLAGGLDEQFF.

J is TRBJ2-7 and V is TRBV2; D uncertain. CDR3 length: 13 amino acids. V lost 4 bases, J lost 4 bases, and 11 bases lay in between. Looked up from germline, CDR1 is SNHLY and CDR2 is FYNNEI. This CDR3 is CASSVNQAYEQYF. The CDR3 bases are TGTGCCAGCAGTGTAAACCAGGCATACGAGCAGTACTTC.

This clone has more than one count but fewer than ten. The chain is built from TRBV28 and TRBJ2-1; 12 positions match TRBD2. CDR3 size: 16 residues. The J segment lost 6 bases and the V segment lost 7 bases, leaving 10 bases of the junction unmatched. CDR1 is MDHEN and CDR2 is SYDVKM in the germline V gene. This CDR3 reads CASTPPGTSGFNEQFF. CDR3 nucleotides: TGTGCCAGCACCCCCCCCGGGACTAGCGGGTTCAATGAGCAGTTCTTC.

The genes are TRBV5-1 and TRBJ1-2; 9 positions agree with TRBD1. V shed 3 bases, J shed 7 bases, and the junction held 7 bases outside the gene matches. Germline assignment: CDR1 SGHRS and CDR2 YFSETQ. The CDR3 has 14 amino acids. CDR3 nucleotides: TGCGCCAGCAGCTCGTTCGACAGGGGGGCTGGCTACACCTTC. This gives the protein CASSSFDRGAGYTF.

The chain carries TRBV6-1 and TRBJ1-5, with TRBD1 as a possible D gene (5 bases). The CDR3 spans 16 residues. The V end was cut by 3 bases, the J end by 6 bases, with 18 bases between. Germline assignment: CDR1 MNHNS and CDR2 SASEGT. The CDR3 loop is CASSDNRGGFSQPQHF. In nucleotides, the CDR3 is TGTGCCAGCAGTGACAACCGGGGGGGATTTAGTCAGCCCCAGCATTTT.

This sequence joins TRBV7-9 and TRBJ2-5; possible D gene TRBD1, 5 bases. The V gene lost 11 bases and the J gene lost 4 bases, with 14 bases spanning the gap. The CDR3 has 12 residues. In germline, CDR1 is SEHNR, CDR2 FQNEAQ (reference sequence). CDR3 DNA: TGTGCCTCGGGTATTAGGGGAGAGACCCAGTACTTC. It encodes CASGIRGETQYF.

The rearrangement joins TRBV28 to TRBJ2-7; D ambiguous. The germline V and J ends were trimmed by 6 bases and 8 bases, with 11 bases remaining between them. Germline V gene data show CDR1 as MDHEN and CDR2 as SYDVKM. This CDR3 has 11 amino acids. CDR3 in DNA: TGTGCCAGCAGATCCCCTACGCAGCAGTACTTC. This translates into CASRSPTQQYF.

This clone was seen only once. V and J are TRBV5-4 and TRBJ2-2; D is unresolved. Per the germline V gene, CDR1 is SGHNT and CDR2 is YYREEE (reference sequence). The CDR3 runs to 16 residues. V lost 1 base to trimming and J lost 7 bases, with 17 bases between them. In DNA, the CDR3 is TGTGCCAGCAGCTTGAACCAGCTAGTCGGTCACGGGGAGCTGTTTTTT. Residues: CASSLNQLVGHGELFF.

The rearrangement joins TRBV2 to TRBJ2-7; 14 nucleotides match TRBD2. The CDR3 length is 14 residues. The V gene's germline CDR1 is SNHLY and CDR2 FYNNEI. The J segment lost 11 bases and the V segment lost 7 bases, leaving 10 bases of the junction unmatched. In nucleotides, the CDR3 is TGTGCCAGCACCGAAGGGACTAGCGGGAGACGGGAGTACTTC. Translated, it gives CASTEGTSGRREYF.

CDR3 region: CASSYTPPGVRTYGYTF. The CDR3, as DNA: TGCGCCAGCAGCTACACACCGCCAGGGGTGAGGACCTATGGCTACACCTTC. V is TRBV4-1 and J is TRBJ1-2; a possible D gene is TRBD1 (6 bases). The CDR3 covers 17 residues. The V and J ends lost 5 bases and 4 bases respectively, with 23 bases between them. The germline V gene encodes CDR1 MGHRA and CDR2 YSYEKL.

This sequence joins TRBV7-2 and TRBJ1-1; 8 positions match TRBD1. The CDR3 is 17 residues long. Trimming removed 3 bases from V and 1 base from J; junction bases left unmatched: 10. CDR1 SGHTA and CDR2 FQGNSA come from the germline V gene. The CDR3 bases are TGTGCCAGCAGCTTGGTGACAGGGGTGGGACGGAACACTGAAGCTTTCTTT. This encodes CASSLVTGVGRNTEAFF.

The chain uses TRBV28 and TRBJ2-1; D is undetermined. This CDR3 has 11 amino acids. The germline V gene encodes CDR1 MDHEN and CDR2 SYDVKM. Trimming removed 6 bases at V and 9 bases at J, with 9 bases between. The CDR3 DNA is TGTGCCAGCAGAACCCTGAGTGAGCAGTTCTTC. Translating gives CASRTLSEQFF. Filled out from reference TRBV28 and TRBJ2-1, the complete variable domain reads DVKVTQSSRYLVKRTGEKVFLECVQDMDHENMFWYRQDPGLGLRLIYFSYDVKMKEKGDIPEGYSVSREKKERFSLILESASTNQTSMYLCASRTLSEQFFGPGTRLTVL.

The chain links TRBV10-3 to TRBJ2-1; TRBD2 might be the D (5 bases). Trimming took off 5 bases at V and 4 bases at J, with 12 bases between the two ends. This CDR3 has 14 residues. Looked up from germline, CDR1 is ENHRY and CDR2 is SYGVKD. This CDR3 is CAISSLGGYNEQFF. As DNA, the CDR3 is TGTGCCATCAGTAGCCTAGGAGGTTACAATGAGCAGTTCTTC.

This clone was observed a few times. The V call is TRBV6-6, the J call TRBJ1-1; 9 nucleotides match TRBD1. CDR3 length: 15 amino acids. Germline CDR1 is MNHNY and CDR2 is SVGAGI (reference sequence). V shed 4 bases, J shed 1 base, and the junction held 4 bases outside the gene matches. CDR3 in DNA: TGTGCCAGCAGTTCTGCGGGACAGGGGAACACTGAAGCTTTCTTT. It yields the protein CASSSAGQGNTEAFF.

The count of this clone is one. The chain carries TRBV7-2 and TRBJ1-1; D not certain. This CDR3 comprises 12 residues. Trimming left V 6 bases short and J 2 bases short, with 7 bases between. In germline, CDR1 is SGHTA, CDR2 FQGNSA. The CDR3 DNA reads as TGTGCCAGCAGTTACAGTAACACTGAAGCTTTCTTT. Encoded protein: CASSYSNTEAFF.

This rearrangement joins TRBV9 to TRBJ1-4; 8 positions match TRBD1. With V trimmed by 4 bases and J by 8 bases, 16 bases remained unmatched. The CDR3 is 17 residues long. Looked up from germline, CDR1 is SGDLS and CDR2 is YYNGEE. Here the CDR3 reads CASSPRHAGGPGEKLFF. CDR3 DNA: TGTGCCAGCAGCCCGCGCCATGCAGGGGGCCCAGGGGAAAAACTGTTTTTT.

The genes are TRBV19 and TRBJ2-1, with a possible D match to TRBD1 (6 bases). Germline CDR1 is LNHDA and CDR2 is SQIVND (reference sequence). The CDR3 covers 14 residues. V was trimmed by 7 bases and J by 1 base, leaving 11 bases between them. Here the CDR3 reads CASTRTVSYNEQFF. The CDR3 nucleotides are TGTGCCAGTACTAGGACAGTATCCTACAATGAGCAGTTCTTC.

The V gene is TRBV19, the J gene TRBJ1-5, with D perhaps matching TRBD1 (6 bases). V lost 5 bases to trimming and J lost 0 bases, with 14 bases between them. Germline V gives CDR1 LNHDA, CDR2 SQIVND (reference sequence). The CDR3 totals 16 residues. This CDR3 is CASSEGTLYSNQPQHF. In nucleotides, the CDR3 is TGTGCCAGTAGTGAAGGGACACTATATAGCAATCAGCCCCAGCATTTT.

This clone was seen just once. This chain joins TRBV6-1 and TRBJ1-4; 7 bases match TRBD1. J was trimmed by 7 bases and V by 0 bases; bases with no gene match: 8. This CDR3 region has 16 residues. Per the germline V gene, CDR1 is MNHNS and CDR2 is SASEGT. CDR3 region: CASSEARQGSGEKLFF. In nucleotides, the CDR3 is TGTGCCAGCAGTGAAGCCCGACAGGGAAGTGGTGAAAAACTGTTTTTT.

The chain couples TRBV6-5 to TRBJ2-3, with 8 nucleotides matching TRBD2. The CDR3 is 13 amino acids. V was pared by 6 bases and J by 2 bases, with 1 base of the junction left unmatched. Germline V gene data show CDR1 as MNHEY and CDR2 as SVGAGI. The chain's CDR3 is CASRRGVTDTQYF. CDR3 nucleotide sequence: TGTGCCAGCAGGCGGGGGGTCACAGATACGCAGTATTTT.

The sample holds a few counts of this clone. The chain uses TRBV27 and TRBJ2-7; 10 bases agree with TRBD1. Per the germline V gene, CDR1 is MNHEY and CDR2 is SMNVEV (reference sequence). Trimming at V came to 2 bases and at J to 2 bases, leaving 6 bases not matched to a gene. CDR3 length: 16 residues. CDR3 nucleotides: TGTGCCAGCAGTTTACGACCGGGACAGGGGCCCTACGAGCAGTACTTC. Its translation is CASSLRPGQGPYEQYF.

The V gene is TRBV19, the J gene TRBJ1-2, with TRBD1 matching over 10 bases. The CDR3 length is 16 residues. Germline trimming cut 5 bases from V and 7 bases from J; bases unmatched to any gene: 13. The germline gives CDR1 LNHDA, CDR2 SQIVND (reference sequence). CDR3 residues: CASSFGSGTGACGYTF. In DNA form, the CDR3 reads TGTGCCAGTAGTTTTGGATCCGGGACAGGGGCTTGTGGCTACACCTTC.

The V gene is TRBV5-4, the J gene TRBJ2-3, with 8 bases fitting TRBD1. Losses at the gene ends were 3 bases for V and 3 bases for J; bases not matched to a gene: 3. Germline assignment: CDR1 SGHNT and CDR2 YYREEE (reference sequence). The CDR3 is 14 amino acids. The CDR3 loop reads CASSSRTGTDTQYF. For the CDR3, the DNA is TGTGCCAGCAGCTCGCGGACAGGGACAGATACGCAGTATTTT.

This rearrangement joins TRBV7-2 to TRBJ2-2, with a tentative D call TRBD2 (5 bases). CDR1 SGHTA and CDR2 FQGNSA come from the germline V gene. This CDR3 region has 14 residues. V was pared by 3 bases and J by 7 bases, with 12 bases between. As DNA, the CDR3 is TGTGCCAGCAGCTTTTCAGCGGAGGACGGGGAGCTGTTTTTT. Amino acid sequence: CASSFSAEDGELFF.

The CDR3 nucleotides are TGTGCCAGCAGTTTATCTAGCCGGGAGACCCAGTACTTC. This gives the protein CASSLSSRETQYF. This chain uses TRBV27 with TRBJ2-5; D not resolved. The CDR3 extends over 13 amino acids. Germline V gives CDR1 MNHEY, CDR2 SMNVEV (reference sequence). V lost 0 bases to trimming and J lost 5 bases, with 7 bases between them.

Here the CDR3 reads CASSQALVGRNQPQHF. CDR3 bases: TGCGCCAGCAGCCAAGCTCTAGTAGGTAGAAATCAGCCCCAGCATTTT. The chain is built from TRBV4-1 and TRBJ1-5; D is unclear. The CDR3 totals 16 residues. Looked up from germline, CDR1 is MGHRA and CDR2 is YSYEKL. The V and J ends lost 1 base and 4 bases respectively, with 14 bases between them.